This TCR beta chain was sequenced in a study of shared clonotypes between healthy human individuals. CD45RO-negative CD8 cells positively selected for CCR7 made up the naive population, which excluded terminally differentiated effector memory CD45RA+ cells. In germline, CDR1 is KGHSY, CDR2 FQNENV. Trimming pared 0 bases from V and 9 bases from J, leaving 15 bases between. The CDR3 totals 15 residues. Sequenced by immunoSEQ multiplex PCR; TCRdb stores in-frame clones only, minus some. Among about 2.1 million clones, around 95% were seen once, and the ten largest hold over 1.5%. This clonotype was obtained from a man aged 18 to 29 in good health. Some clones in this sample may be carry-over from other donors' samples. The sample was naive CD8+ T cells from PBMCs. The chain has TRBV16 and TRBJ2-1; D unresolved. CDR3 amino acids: CASSQSPSGWAEQFF. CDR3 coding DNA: TGTGCCAGCAGCCAATCCCCCTCCGGGTGGGCTGAGCAGTTCTTC.